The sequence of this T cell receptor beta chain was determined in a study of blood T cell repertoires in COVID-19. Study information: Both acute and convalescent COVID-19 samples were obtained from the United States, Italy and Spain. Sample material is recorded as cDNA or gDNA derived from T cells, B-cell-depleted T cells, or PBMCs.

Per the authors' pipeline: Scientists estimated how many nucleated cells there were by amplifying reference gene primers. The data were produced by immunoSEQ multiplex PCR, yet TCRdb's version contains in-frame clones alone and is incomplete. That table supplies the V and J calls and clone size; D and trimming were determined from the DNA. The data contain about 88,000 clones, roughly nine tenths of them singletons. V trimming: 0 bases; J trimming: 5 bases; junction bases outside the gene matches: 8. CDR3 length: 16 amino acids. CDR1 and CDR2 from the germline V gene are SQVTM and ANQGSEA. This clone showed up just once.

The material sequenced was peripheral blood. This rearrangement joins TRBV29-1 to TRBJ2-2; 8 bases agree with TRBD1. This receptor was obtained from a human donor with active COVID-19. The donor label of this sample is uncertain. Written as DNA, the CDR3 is TGCAGCGTTGAAGAGTGGGAACAGGGGGTGACCGGGGAGCTGTTTTTT. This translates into CSVEEWEQGVTGELFF.